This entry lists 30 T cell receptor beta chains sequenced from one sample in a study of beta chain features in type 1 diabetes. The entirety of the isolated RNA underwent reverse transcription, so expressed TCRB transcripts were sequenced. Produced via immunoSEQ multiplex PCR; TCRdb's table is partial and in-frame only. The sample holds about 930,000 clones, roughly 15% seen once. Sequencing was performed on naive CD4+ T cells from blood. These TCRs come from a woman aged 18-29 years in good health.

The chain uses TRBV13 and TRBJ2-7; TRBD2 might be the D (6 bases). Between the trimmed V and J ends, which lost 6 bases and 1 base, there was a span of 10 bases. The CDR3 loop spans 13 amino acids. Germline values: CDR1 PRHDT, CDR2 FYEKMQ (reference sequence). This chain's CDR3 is CASSRLASYEQYF. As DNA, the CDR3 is TGTGCCAGCAGTCGGCTAGCGTCCTACGAGCAGTACTTC.

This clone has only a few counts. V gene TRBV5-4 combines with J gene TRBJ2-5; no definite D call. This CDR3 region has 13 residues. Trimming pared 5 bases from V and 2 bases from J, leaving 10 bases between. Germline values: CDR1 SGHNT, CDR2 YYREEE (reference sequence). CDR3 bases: TGTGCCAGCAGTTCCTTGGGACAAGAGACCCAGTACTTC. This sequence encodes CASSSLGQETQYF.

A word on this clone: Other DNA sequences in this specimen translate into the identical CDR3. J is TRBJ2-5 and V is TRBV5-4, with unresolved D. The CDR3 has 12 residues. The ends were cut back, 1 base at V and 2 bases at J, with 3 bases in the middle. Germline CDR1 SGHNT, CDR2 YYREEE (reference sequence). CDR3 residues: CASSLSQETQYF. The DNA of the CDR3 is TGTGCCAGCAGCTTGTCTCAAGAGACCCAGTACTTC.

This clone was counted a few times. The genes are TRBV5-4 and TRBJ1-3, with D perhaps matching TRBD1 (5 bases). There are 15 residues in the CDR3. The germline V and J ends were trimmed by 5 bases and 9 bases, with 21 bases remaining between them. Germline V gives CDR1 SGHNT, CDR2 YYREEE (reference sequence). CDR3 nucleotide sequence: TGTGCCAGCAGTTCGGGAGGGACTAACGTCGGCACCATATATTTT. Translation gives CASSSGGTNVGTIYF.

CDR3 bases: TGTGCCAGCAGCGTAGGTCCTAGCGAGTGGGAGACCCAGTACTTC. It is translated as CASSVGPSEWETQYF. The J gene is TRBJ2-5, the V gene TRBV9; D perhaps matches TRBD2 (6 bases). The CDR3 consists of 15 residues. The germline gives CDR1 SGDLS, CDR2 YYNGEE. Trimming stripped 0 bases from V and 5 bases from J, with 14 bases between. Full variable domain (missing parts from reference TRBV9 and TRBJ2-5): DSGVTQTPKHLITATGQRVTLRCSPRSGDLSVYWYQQSLDQGLQFLIQYYNGEERAKGNILERFSAQQFPDLHSELNLSSLELGDSALYFCASSVGPSEWETQYFGPGTRLLVL.

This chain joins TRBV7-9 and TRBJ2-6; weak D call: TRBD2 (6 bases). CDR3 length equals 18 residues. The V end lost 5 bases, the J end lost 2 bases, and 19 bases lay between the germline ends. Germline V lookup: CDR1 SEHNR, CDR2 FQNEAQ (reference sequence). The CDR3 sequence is CASSRWTGRRTGANVLTF. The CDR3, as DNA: TGTGCCAGCAGCCGCTGGACTGGGAGGAGAACTGGGGCCAACGTCCTGACTTTC.

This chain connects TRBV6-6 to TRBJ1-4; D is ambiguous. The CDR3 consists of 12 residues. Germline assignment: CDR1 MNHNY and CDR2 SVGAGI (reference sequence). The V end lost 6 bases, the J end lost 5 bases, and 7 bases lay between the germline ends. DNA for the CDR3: TGTGCCAGCAGGCGGAGGAATGAAAAACTGTTTTTT. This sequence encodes CASRRRNEKLFF.

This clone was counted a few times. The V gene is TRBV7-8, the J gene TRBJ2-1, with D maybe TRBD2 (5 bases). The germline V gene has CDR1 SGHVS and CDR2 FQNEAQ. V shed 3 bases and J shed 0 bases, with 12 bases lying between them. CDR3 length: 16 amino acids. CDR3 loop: CASSFGGQNSYNEQFF. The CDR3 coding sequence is TGTGCCAGCAGCTTCGGCGGGCAAAACTCCTACAATGAGCAGTTCTTC.

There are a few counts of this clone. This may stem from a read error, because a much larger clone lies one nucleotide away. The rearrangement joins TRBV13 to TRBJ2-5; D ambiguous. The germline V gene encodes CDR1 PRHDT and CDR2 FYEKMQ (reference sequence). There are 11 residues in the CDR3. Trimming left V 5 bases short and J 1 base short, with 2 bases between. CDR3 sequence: CASSIQETQYF. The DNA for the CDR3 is TGTGCCAGCAGCATCCAAGAGACCCAGTACTTC. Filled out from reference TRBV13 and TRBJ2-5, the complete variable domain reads AAGVIQSPRHLIKEKRETATLKCYPIPRHDTVYWYQQGPGQDPQFLISFYEKMQSDKGSIPDRFSAQQFSDYHSELNMSSLELGDSALYFCASSIQETQYFGPGTRLLVL.

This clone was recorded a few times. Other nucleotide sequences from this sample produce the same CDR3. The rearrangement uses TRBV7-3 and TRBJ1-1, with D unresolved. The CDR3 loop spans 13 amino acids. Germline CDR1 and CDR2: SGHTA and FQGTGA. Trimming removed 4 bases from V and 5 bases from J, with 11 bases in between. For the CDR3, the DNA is TGTGCCAGCAGCTCAGATAGAGAGACTGAAGCTTTCTTT. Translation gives CASSSDRETEAFF.

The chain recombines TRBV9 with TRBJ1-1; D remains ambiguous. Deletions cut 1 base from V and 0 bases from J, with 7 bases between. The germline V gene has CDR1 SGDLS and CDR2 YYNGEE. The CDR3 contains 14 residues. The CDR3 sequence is CASSVSELNTEAFF. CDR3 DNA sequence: TGTGCCAGCAGCGTATCAGAATTGAACACTGAAGCTTTCTTT.

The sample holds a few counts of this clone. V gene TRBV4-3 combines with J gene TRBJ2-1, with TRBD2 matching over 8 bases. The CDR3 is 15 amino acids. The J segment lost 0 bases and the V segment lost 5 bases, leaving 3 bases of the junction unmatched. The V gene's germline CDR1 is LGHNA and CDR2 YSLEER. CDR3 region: CASSWSGSSYNEQFF. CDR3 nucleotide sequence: TGCGCCAGCAGCTGGAGCGGGAGCTCCTACAATGAGCAGTTCTTC.

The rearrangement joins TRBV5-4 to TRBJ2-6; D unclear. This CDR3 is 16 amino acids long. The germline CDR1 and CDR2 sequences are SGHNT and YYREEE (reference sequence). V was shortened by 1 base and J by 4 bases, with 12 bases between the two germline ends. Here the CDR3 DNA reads TGTGCCAGCAGCTTGCCAGCCGGTAACGGGGCCAACGTCCTGACTTTC. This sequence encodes CASSLPAGNGANVLTF.

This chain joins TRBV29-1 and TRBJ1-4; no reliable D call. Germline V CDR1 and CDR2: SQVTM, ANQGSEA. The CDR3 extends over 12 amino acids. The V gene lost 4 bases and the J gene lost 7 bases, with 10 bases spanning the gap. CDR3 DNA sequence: TGCAGCGTTGGCGGGTCAGGTGAAAAACTGTTTTTT. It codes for CSVGGSGEKLFF.

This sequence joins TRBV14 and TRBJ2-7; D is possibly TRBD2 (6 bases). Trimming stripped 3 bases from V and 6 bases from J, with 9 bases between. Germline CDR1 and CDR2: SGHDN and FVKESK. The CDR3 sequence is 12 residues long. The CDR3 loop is CASSQSGFEQYF. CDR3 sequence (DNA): TGTGCCAGCAGCCAGAGCGGGTTCGAGCAGTACTTC.

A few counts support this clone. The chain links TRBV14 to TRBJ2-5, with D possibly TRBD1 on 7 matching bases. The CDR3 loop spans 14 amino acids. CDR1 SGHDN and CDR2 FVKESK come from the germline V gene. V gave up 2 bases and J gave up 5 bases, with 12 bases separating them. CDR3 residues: CASSQLTGRETQYF. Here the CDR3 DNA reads TGTGCCAGCAGCCAATTGACAGGGAGGGAGACCCAGTACTTC.

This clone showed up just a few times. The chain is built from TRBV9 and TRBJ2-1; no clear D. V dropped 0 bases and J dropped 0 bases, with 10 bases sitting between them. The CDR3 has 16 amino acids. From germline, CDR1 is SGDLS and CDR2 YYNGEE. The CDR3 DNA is TGTGCCAGCAGCGTAGGTCCTGGGCGCTCCTACAATGAGCAGTTCTTC. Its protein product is CASSVGPGRSYNEQFF. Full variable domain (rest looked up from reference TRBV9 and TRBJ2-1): DSGVTQTPKHLITATGQRVTLRCSPRSGDLSVYWYQQSLDQGLQFLIQYYNGEERAKGNILERFSAQQFPDLHSELNLSSLELGDSALYFCASSVGPGRSYNEQFFGPGTRLTVL.

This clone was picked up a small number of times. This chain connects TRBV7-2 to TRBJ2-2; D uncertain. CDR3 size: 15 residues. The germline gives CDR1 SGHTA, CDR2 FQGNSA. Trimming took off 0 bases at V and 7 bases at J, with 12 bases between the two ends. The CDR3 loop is CASSLAMEFLGELFF. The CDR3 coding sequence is TGTGCCAGCAGCTTAGCAATGGAGTTCCTCGGGGAGCTGTTTTTT.

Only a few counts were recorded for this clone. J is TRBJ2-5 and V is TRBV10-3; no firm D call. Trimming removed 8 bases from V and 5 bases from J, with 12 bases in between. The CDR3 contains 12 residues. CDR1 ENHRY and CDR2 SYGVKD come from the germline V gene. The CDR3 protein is CAIGPSDETQYF. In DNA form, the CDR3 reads TGTGCCATCGGGCCAAGCGATGAGACCCAGTACTTC.

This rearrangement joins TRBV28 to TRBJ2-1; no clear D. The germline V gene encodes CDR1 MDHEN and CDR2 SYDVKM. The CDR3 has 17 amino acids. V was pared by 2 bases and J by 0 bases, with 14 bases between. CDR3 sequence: CASSLGISTSSYNEQFF. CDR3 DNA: TGTGCCAGCAGTTTAGGTATTTCTACGAGCTCCTACAATGAGCAGTTCTTC.

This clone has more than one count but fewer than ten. CDR3 nucleotide sequence: TGCAGCCAGCGGGGGGGGAATGAGCAGTTCTTC. It yields the protein CSQRGGNEQFF. The rearrangement uses TRBV29-1 and TRBJ2-1, with TRBD2 matching over 10 bases. V shed 8 bases, J shed 7 bases, and the junction held 2 bases outside the gene matches. CDR3 length: 11 residues. Germline V lookup: CDR1 SQVTM, CDR2 ANQGSEA.

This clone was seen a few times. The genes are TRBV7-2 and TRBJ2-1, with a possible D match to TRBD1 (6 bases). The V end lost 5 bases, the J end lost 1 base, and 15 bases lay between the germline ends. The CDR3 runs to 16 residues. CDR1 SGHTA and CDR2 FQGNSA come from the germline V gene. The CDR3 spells CASSTTGTQSYNEQFF. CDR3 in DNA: TGTGCCAGCAGCACCACCGGGACACAATCCTACAATGAGCAGTTCTTC.

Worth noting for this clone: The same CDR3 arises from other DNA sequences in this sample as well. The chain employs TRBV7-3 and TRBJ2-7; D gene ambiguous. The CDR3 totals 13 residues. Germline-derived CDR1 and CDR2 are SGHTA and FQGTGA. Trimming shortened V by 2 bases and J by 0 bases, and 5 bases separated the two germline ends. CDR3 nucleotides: TGTGCCAGCAGCTTAGCAGGCTCCTACGAGCAGTACTTC. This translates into CASSLAGSYEQYF.

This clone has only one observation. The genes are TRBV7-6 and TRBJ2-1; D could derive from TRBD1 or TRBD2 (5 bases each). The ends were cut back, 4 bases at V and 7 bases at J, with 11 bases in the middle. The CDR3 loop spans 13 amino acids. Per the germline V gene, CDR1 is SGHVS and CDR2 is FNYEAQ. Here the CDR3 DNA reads TGTGCCAGCAGCTCCGGGACGCAGAATGAGCAGTTCTTC. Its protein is CASSSGTQNEQFF.

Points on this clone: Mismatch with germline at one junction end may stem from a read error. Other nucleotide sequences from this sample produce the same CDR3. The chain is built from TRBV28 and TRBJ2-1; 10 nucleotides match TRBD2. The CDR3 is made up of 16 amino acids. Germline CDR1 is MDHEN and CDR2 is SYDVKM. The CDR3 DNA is TGTGCAAGCAGTTTAACGAGTAGCGGGAGGAAGAATGAGCAGTTCTTC. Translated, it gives CASSLTSSGRKNEQFF.

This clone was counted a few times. The CDR3 DNA reads as TGTGCCAGCAGCTTAGCGCTTCTAGCGGCAGATACGCAGTATTTT. Translation: CASSLALLAADTQYF. The V and J genes are TRBV7-2 and TRBJ2-3, with 7 bases identical to TRBD2. Germline loops: CDR1 SGHTA, CDR2 FQGNSA. V shed 0 bases and J 4 bases; nucleotides not matched to a gene: 4. This CDR3 spans 15 amino acids.

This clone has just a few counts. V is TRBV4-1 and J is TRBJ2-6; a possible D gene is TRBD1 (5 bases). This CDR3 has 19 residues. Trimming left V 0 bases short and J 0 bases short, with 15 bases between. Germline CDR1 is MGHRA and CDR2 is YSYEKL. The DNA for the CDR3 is TGCGCCAGCAGCCAAGATCGGTACAGGTCCCGCTCTGGGGCCAACGTCCTGACTTTC. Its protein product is CASSQDRYRSRSGANVLTF.

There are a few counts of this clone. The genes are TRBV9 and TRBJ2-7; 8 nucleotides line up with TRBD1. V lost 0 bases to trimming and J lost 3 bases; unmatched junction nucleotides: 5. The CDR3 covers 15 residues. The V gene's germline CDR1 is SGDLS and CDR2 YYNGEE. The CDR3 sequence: CASSVDGQGYYEQYF. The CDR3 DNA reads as TGTGCCAGCAGCGTAGACGGACAGGGTTACTACGAGCAGTACTTC.

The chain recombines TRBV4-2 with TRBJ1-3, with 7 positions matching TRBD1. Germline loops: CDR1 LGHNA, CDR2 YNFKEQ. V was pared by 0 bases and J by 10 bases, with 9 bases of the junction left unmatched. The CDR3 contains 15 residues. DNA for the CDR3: TGTGCCAGCAGCCAAGACAGGGGGAACTTAAAGACCATATATTTT. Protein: CASSQDRGNLKTIYF.

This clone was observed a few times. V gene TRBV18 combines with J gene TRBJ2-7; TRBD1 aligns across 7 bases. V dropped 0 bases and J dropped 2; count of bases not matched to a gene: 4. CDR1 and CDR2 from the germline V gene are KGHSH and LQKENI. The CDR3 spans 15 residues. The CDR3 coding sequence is TGTGCCAGCTCACCACCTGGGACAGTGGCCTACGAGCAGTACTTC. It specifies CASSPPGTVAYEQYF.